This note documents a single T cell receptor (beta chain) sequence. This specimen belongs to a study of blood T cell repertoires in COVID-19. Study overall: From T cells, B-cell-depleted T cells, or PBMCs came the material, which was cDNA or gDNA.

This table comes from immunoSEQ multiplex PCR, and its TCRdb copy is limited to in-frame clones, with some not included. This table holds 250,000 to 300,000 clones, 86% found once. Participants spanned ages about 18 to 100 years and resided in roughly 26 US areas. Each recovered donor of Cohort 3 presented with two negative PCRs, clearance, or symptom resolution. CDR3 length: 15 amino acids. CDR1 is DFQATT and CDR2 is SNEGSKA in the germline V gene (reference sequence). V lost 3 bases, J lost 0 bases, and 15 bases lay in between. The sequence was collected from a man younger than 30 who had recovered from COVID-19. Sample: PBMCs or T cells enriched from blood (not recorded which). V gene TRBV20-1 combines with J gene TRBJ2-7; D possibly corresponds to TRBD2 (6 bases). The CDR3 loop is CSASIPGLSSYEQYF. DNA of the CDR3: TGCAGTGCTAGTATTCCAGGACTAAGCTCCTACGAGCAGTACTTC.